This is a list of T cell receptor beta chains from one sample in a study of T cell responses to AZD1222 COVID-19 vaccine. Some clones are missing from TCRdb's copy, which holds only in-frame ones; the method was immunoSEQ multiplex PCR. The data hold about 120,000 clones, with 75% to 90% observed a single time. The input for sequencing was peripheral blood, taken on day 0 of AZD1222 vaccination. The receptor set was obtained from an adult in good health. The CDR3 runs from the conserved cysteine through the conserved F or W. Fields, in order: V gene, J gene, D gene, clone size, CDR3 DNA, CDR3 protein. D genes are given only for firm matches. Not all rows give a size; the values are once, few, many and, for expanded clones, a class.

>TRBV7-2|TRBJ2-1|.|.
TGTGCCGACGGAGGAACGACATACAATGAGCAGTTCTTC
CADGGTTYNEQFF
>TRBV5-1|TRBJ1-4|TRBD1|once
TGCGCCAGCAGTCCAGACAGGGGAAATGAAAAACTGTTTTTT
CASSPDRGNEKLFF
>TRBV18|TRBJ1-2|TRBD1|.
TGTGCCAGCTCACCAGGGACAGGGGAGGATGGCTACACCTTC
CASSPGTGEDGYTF
>TRBV18|TRBJ1-2|TRBD1|.
TGTGCCAGCTCACCGTCGACAGGGGGCAATTATGGCTACACCTTC
CASSPSTGGNYGYTF
>TRBV18|TRBJ2-7|.|.
TGTGCCAGCTCACCCATAGGTGACGAGCAGTACTTC
CASSPIGDEQYF
>TRBV7-9|TRBJ1-5|.|few
TGTGCCAGCAGCTTAAGGGCAGAGGATACGCCCCAGCATTTT
CASSLRAEDTPQHF
>TRBV6-5|TRBJ1-5|.|.
TGTGCCAGCAGTCAACAGGGAATTTATCAGCCCCAGCATTTT
CASSQQGIYQPQHF
>TRBV24-1|TRBJ1-2|.|.
TGTGCCACCAGTGATAGGGGCTATAACTATGGCTACACCTTC
CATSDRGYNYGYTF
>TRBV2|TRBJ1-5|.|.
TGTGCCAGCAGTGAAAGAGGCGGTGGAGAGACAGCTTATAGCAATCAGCCCCAGCATTTT
CASSERGGGETAYSNQPQHF
>TRBV7-9|TRBJ2-7|TRBD1|.
TGTGCCAGCAGCCCGGTCCGGACAGGGTTTTACGAGCAGTACTTC
CASSPVRTGFYEQYF
>TRBV18|TRBJ2-1|TRBD2|.
TGTGCCAGCGGGACTAGACTGGATGAGCAGTTCTTC
CASGTRLDEQFF
>TRBV5-1|TRBJ1-1|.|.
TGCGCCAGCAGCCCGGGGCATCGGGGGAGCACTGAAGCTTTCTTT
CASSPGHRGSTEAFF
>TRBV7-8|TRBJ2-7|.|.
TGTGCCAGCAGCCAGAGGATGGGCCCGGTTTACGAGCAGTACTTC
CASSQRMGPVYEQYF
>TRBV6-5|TRBJ1-5|TRBD1|.
TGTGCCAGCAGACAGGGGGCGAGCAATCAGCCCCAGCATTTT
CASRQGASNQPQHF